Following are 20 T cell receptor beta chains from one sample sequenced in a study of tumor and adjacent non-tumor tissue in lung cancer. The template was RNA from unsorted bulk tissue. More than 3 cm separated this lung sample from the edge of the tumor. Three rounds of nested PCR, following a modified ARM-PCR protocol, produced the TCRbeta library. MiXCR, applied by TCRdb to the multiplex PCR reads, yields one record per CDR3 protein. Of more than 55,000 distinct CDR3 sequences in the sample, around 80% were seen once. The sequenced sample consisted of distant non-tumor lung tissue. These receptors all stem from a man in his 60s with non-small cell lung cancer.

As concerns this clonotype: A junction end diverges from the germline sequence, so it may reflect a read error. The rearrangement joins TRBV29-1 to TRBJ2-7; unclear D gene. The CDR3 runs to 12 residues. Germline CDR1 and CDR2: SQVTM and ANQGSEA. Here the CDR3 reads CSVGDTSYGQYF. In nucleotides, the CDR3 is TGCAGCGTTGGAGATACGTCCTACGGGCAGTACTTC.

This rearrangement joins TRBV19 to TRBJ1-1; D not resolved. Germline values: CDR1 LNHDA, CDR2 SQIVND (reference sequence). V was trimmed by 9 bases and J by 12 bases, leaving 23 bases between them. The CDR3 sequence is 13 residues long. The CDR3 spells CASRYREGSDTFF. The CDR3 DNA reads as TGTGCCAGCAGGTATAGGGAAGGGTCTGATACTTTCTTT.

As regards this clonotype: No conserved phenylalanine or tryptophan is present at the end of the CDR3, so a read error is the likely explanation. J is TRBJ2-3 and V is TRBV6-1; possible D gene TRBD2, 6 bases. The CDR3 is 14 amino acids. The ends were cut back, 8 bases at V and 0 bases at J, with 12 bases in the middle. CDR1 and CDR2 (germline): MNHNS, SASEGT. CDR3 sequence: CASESGSSTDTQYL. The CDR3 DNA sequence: TGTGCCAGCGAAAGCGGGTCTAGCACAGATACGCAGTATTTG.

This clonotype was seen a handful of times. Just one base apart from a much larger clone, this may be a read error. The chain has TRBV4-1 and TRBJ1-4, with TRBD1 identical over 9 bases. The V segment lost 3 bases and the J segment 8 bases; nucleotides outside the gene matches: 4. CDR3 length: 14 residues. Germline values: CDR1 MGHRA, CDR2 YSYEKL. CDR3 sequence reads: CASSHGQGREKLFF. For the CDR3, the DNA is TGCGCCAGCAGCCACGGACAGGGGAGAGAAAAACTGTTTTTT.

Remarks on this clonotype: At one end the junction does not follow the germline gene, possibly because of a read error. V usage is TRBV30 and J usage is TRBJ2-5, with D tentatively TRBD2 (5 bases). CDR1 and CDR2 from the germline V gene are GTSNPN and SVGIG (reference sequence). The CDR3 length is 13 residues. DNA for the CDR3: TGTGCCTGGAGCCTCGTCCTCGGGGAGACACAGTACTTC. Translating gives CAWSLVLGETQYF.

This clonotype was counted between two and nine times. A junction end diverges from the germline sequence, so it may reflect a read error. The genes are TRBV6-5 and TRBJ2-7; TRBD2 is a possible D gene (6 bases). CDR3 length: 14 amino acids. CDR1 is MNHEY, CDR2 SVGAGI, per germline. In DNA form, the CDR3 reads TGTGCCAGCAGTCCCAAAGCGGGTTCCTGCGAGCAATACTTC. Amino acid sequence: CASSPKAGSCEQYF.

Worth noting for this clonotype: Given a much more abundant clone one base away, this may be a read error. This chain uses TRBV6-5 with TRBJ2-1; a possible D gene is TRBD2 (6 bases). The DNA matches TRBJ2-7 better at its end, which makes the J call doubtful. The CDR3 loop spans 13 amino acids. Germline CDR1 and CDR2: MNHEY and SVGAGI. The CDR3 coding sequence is TGTGCCAGCACCGATGCGGACTACAATGAGCAGTACTTC. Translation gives CASTDADYNEQYF.

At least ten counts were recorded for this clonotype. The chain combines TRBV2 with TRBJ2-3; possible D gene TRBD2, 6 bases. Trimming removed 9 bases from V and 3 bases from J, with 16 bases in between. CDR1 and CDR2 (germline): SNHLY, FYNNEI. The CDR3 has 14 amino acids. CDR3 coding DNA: TGTGCCAGGTTAAGGGGTGCGGGAACAGATACGCAGTATTTT. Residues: CARLRGAGTDTQYF.

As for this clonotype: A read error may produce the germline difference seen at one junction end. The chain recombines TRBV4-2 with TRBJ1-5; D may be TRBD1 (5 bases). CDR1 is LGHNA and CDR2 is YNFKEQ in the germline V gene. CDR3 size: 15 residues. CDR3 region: CASSQTCTGKQPQHF. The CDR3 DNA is TGTGCTAGCAGCCAGACCTGTACAGGCAAGCAGCCCCAGCATTTT.

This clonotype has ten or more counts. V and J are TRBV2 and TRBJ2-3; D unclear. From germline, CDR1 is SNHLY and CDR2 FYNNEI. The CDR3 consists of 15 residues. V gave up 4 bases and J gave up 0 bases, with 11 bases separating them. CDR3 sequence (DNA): TGTGCCAGCAGTGCCGTCGGGTCTAGCACAGATACGCAGTATTTT. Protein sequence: CASSAVGSSTDTQYF.

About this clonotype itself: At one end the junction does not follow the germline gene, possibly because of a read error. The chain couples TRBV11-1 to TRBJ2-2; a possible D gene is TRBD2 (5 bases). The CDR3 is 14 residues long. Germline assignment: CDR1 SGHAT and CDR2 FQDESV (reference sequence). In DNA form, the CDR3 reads TGTGCCATCTGCTATACTAGTGACACCGGGGAACTGTTTTTT. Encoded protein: CAICYTSDTGELFF.

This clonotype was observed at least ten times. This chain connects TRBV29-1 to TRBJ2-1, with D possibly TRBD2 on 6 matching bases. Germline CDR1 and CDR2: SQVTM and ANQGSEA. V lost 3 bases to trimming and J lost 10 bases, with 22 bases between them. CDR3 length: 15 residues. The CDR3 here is CSVDPYAGSSVEQFF. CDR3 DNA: TGCAGCGTTGACCCTTACGCCGGGAGTTCGGTCGAGCAGTTCTTC.

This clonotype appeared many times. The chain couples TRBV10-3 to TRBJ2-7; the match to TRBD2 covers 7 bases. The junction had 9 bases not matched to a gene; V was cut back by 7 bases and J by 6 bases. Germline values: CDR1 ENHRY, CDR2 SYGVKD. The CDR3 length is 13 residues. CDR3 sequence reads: CAIKGREMSEQYF. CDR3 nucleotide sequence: TGTGCCATCAAGGGGCGGGAGATGAGCGAGCAGTACTTC.

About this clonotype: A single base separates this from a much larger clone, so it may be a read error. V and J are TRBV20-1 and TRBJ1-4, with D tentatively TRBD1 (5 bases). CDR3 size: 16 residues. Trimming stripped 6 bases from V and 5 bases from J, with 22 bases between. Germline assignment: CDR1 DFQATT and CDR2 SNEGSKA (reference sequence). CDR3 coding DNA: TGCAGTGCCTCGATGGGTGAAGGACAAACAAATGAAAAACTGTTTTTT. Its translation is CSASMGEGQTNEKLFF.

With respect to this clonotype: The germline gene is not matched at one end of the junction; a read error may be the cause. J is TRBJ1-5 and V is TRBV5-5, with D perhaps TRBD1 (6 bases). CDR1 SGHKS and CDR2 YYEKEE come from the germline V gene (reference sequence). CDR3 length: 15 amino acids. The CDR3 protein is CVSNGGAYRNQPQHF. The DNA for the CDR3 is TGTGTCAGCAACGGGGGGGCCTATAGGAATCAACCCCAGCATTTT.

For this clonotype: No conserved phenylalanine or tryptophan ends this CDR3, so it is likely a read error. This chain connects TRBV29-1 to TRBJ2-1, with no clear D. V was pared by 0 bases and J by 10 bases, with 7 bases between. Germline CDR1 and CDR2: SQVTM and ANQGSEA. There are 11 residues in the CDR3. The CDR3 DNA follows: TGCAGCGTTGAAGACATGGGGGAGCAGTTCTCC. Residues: CSVEDMGEQFS.

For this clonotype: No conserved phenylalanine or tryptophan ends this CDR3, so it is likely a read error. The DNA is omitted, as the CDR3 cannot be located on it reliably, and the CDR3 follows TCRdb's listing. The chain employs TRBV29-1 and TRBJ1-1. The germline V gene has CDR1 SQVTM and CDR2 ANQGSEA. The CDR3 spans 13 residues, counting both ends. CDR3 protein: CSGSGARDTEVFI.

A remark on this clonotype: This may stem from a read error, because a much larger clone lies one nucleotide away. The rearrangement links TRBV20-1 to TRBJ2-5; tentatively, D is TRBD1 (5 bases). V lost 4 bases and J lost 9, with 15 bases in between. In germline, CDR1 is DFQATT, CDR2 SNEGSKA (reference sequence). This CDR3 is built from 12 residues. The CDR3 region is CSAKEQVQAQYF. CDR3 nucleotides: TGCAGTGCTAAGGAACAGGTCCAGGCCCAGTACTTC.

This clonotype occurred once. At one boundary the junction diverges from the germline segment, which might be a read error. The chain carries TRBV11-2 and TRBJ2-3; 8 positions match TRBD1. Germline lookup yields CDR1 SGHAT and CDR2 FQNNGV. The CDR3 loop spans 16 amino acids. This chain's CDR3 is CASSLQGARVSDTPYF. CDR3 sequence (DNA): TGTGCCAGCAGCTTGCAGGGGGCGCGGGTGTCAGATACGCCGTATTTT.

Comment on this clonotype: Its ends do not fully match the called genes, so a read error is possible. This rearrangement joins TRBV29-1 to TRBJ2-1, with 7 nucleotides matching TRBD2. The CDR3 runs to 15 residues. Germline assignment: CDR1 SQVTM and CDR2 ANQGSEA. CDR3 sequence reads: CSVGGRARIYNEQFF. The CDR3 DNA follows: TGCAGCGTTGGAGGGAGGGCCCGCATCTACAATGAGCAATTCTTC.